The 28 T cell receptor beta chains given below trace back to one sample, sequenced in a study of radiation and T cells in renal cell carcinoma. TCRdb's copy holds only in-frame clones and misses some; the assay was immunoSEQ multiplex PCR. The sample carries tens of thousands of clones, more than 65% recorded once. The time point was: blood 2 weeks post-SBRT. Treatment reported: 15 Gy SBRT to primary tumor, nephrectomy 4 weeks later. Sequenced here: blood, sampled from a patient whose treatment included radiotherapy and nephrectomy. These receptors were collected from a man in his sixties with renal cell carcinoma.

This clone was seen once. The rearrangement joins TRBV18 to TRBJ1-2, with 7 bases aligning to TRBD1. CDR3 length: 13 amino acids. Germline CDR1 and CDR2: KGHSH and LQKENI. The ends lost 3 bases at V and 3 bases at J; junction bases unmatched: 1. Written as DNA, the CDR3 is TGTGCCAGCTCACCCCAGGGGGACTATGGCTACACCTTC. This sequence encodes CASSPQGDYGYTF.

The chain combines TRBV29-1 with TRBJ2-3; TRBD2 is a possible D gene (5 bases). The CDR3 extends over 12 amino acids. With 3 bases removed from V and 6 bases from J, the gap between germline ends came to 10 bases. CDR1 and CDR2 from the germline V gene are SQVTM and ANQGSEA. CDR3 residues: CSVDRGQDTQYF. CDR3 in DNA: TGCAGCGTTGACCGGGGTCAGGATACGCAGTATTTT.

The chain carries TRBV6-1 and TRBJ2-1, with 8 positions matching TRBD2. V dropped 5 bases and J dropped 15; count of bases not matched to a gene: 6. Looked up from germline, CDR1 is MNHNS and CDR2 is SASEGT. CDR3 length equals 11 residues. CDR3 coding DNA: TGTGCCAGCAGTATCGGGGGGGCCGTGTTCTTC. It translates to CASSIGGAVFF.

For the CDR3, the DNA is TGTGCCAGCGTGGCGGGAGGAGACACCGGGGAGCTGTTTTTT. Its protein product is CASVAGGDTGELFF. The chain carries TRBV6-6 and TRBJ2-2, with 8 bases lining up with TRBD2. The CDR3 is 14 residues long. In germline, CDR1 is MNHNY, CDR2 SVGAGI (reference sequence). The junction had 5 bases not matched to a gene; V was cut back by 8 bases and J by 3 bases.

Written as DNA, the CDR3 is TGTGCCATCAGTGGGGGGACTCCCGGGGCCCGTCTGAACTGCACCTTC. Protein product: CAISGGTPGARLNCTF. This chain links TRBV10-3 with TRBJ1-2; maybe TRBD1 (5 bases). Germline V gene data show CDR1 as ENHRY and CDR2 as SYGVKD. Trimming removed 4 bases at V and 13 bases at J, with 28 bases between. The CDR3 consists of 16 residues.

The chain carries TRBV7-2 and TRBJ2-5, with 7 bases that match TRBD1. Trimming removed 5 bases from V and 4 bases from J; junction bases left unmatched: 4. The V gene's germline CDR1 is SGHTA and CDR2 FQGNSA. This CDR3 is 13 amino acids long. CDR3: CASSRGGGETQYF. The CDR3 DNA reads TGTGCCAGCAGCAGAGGGGGCGGAGAGACCCAGTACTTC.

This clone was recorded a few times. The chain combines TRBV2 with TRBJ2-1, with D hard to call. The germline V gene has CDR1 SNHLY and CDR2 FYNNEI. Trimming stripped 8 bases from V and 4 bases from J, with 6 bases between. This CDR3 contains 11 residues. CDR3 DNA: TGTGCCAGCCGGCAGTACAATGAGCAGTTCTTC. Protein product: CASRQYNEQFF.

The V call is TRBV10-3, the J call TRBJ1-3, with TRBD1 matching 7 bases. The CDR3 consists of 19 residues. The germline CDR1 and CDR2 sequences are ENHRY and SYGVKD. The ends lost 3 bases at V and 0 bases at J; junction bases unmatched: 14. CDR3 in amino acids: CAISDQGGRTFFSGNTIYF. CDR3 DNA sequence: TGTGCCATCAGTGATCAGGGGGGGCGGACTTTTTTCTCTGGAAACACCATATATTTT.

The rearrangement joins TRBV9 to TRBJ2-2; 9 bases fit TRBD2. CDR3 length equals 14 residues. The germline V gene has CDR1 SGDLS and CDR2 YYNGEE. The J segment lost 4 bases and the V segment lost 3 bases, leaving 1 base of the junction unmatched. The CDR3 loop is CASSGAGGTGELFF. The CDR3 DNA follows: TGTGCCAGCAGCGGAGCGGGAGGCACCGGGGAGCTGTTTTTT.

The V call is TRBV5-4, the J call TRBJ2-1; D may correspond to TRBD1 or TRBD2 (6 bases each). Germline-derived CDR1 and CDR2 are SGHNT and YYREEE (reference sequence). The V and J ends lost 1 base and 15 bases respectively, with 14 bases between them. This CDR3 has 12 amino acids. CDR3 DNA: TGTGCCAGCAGCTTGCAAGGGGGGCCTAGGTTCTTC. This codes for CASSLQGGPRFF. The full variable domain, rest sourced from reference TRBV5-4 and TRBJ2-1, is ETGVTQSPTHLIKTRGQQVTLRCSSQSGHNTVSWYQQALGQGPQFIFQYYREEENGRGNFPPRFSGLQFPNYSSELNVNALELDDSALYLCASSLQGGPRFFGPGTRLTVL.

V gene TRBV12-5 combines with J gene TRBJ1-2, with unresolved D. Germline V gene lookup returns CDR1 LGHNT and CDR2 FRNRAP. The CDR3 runs to 13 residues. Trimming left V 4 bases short and J 4 bases short, with 10 bases between. CDR3: CASGSPTPYGYTF. The CDR3 DNA reads as TGTGCTAGTGGTTCCCCAACCCCCTATGGCTACACCTTC. The complete variable domain, with remaining parts taken from reference TRBV12-5 and TRBJ1-2, reads DARVTQTPRHKVTEMGQEVTMRCQPILGHNTVFWYRQTMMQGLELLAYFRNRAPLDDSGMPKDRFSAEMPDATLATLKIQPSEPRDSAVYFCASGSPTPYGYTFGSGTRLTVV.

This chain joins TRBV11-2 and TRBJ2-7; 8 positions match TRBD1. The CDR3 is 15 amino acids. V shed 0 bases and J 3 bases; nucleotides not matched to a gene: 4. CDR1 is SGHAT and CDR2 is FQNNGV in the germline V gene. Here the CDR3 reads CASSLDSGGLYEQYF. In DNA, the CDR3 is TGTGCCAGCAGCTTAGATTCAGGGGGCCTCTACGAGCAGTACTTC.

CDR3 DNA sequence: TGTGCCAGTAGCCCCCCAGGAGGGCCCGGGAATACGCAGTATTTT. This encodes CASSPPGGPGNTQYF. This chain joins TRBV19 and TRBJ2-3; tentative D call: TRBD2 (6 bases). Per germline, CDR1 LNHDA and CDR2 SQIVND (reference sequence). This CDR3 comprises 15 residues. V was cut by 6 bases and J by 7 bases, with 20 bases left in between.

This sequence joins TRBV4-3 and TRBJ2-3; perhaps TRBD2 as D (6 bases). The ends were cut back, 3 bases at V and 0 bases at J, with 10 bases in the middle. This CDR3 is 15 amino acids long. Per germline, CDR1 LGHNA and CDR2 YSLEER. CDR3 coding DNA: TGCGCCAGCAGCCAGGGAGGTGGGAGCACAGATACGCAGTATTTT. Its translation is CASSQGGGSTDTQYF.

The rearrangement links TRBV5-4 to TRBJ2-5; D might be TRBD1 or TRBD2, each matching 5 bases. Germline CDR1 and CDR2: SGHNT and YYREEE (reference sequence). CDR3 length: 13 amino acids. With 4 bases removed from V and 5 bases from J, the gap between germline ends came to 12 bases. Written as DNA, the CDR3 is TGTGCCAGCAGCCGAATAGGGACGGAGACCCAGTACTTC. Protein sequence: CASSRIGTETQYF.

Judged by abundance, this clone is medium-sized. The chain couples TRBV29-1 to TRBJ1-2; D is unclear. The ends were cut back, 7 bases at V and 4 bases at J, with 16 bases in the middle. This CDR3 is 13 amino acids long. Germline V CDR1 and CDR2: SQVTM, ANQGSEA. CDR3 sequence reads: CSDSAGDGYGYTF. CDR3 DNA: TGCAGCGATAGTGCCGGAGATGGCTATGGCTACACCTTC.

The rearrangement links TRBV7-2 to TRBJ1-2; D remains unclear. From germline, CDR1 is SGHTA and CDR2 FQGNSA. The CDR3 runs to 14 residues. V lost 0 bases and J 2 bases, leaving 7 bases between the germline ends. The CDR3 DNA follows: TGTGCCAGCAGCTTAGCGGCGGGAAACTATGGCTACACCTTC. Residues: CASSLAAGNYGYTF.

The V and J genes are TRBV30 and TRBJ2-5; the D gene is possibly TRBD2 (6 bases). CDR1 GTSNPN and CDR2 SVGIG come from the germline V gene (reference sequence). The V end was cut by 2 bases, the J end by 8 bases, with 21 bases between. The CDR3 is 15 amino acids. CDR3 DNA: TGTGCCTGGAGTCCCGGGTCTGGCGGGACGCAAACCCAGTACTTC. Protein product: CAWSPGSGGTQTQYF. The full variable domain, completed using reference TRBV30 and TRBJ2-5, is SQTIHQWPATLVQPVGSPLSLECTVEGTSNPNLYWYRQAAGRGLQLLFYSVGIGQISSEVPQNLSASRPQDRQFILSSKKLLLSDSGFYLCAWSPGSGGTQTQYFGPGTRLLVL.

This rearrangement joins TRBV20-1 to TRBJ2-1; possibly TRBD1 or TRBD2 for D (5 bases each). The CDR3 runs 11 residues. Looked up from germline, CDR1 is DFQATT and CDR2 is SNEGSKA (reference sequence). The DNA for the CDR3 is TGCAGGGGAGTAAGAGGGGATGAGCAGTTCTTC. Translating gives CRGVRGDEQFF.

The rearrangement uses TRBV5-6 and TRBJ2-7; D may match TRBD1 or TRBD2 (5 bases each). Germline assignment: CDR1 SGHDT and CDR2 YYEEEE. Trimming took off 7 bases at V and 3 bases at J, with 14 bases between the two ends. This CDR3 region has 13 residues. In DNA form, the CDR3 reads TGTGCCAGCGCTCTTGAGGGGAACTACGAGCAGTACTTC. Translated, it gives CASALEGNYEQYF.

This clone was recorded a few times. J is TRBJ2-7 and V is TRBV2; the D is unclear. Germline V CDR1 and CDR2: SNHLY, FYNNEI. CDR3 size: 15 residues. Trimming cost V 7 bases and J 1 base, with 17 bases left between them. The CDR3 reads CASKETNLISYEQYF. The CDR3 DNA reads TGTGCCAGCAAGGAGACCAACCTGATATCCTACGAGCAGTACTTC.

CDR3 nucleotides: TGTGCCAGCTCATTAGCGGGCAACCAAGAGACCCAGTACTTC. Translated: CASSLAGNQETQYF. The genes are TRBV5-4 and TRBJ2-5, with 7 bases matching TRBD2. Germline CDR1 is SGHNT and CDR2 is YYREEE (reference sequence). V shed 7 bases and J 0 bases; nucleotides not matched to a gene: 6. The CDR3 is made up of 14 amino acids.

The rearrangement uses TRBV6-1 and TRBJ2-7, with TRBD1 as a possible D gene (6 bases). The CDR3 is 16 residues long. Trimming took 1 base from V and 1 from J, leaving 14 bases between them. The V gene's germline CDR1 is MNHNS and CDR2 SASEGT. The CDR3 DNA is TGTGCCAGCAGTGAAGACAGGACAGTTAGGTCCTACGAGCAGTACTTC. Protein: CASSEDRTVRSYEQYF.

J is TRBJ2-5 and V is TRBV7-2, with TRBD2 identical over 9 bases. The germline V gene has CDR1 SGHTA and CDR2 FQGNSA. V was clipped by 3 bases and J by 5 bases; unmatched bases: 1. The CDR3 totals 13 residues. The CDR3 DNA is TGTGCCAGCAGCTTTGCGGGAGGGGAGACCCAGTACTTC. It is translated as CASSFAGGETQYF.

The V and J genes are TRBV6-5 and TRBJ2-3; 7 positions agree with TRBD2. The CDR3 is made up of 13 amino acids. The J segment lost 2 bases and the V segment lost 8 bases, leaving 4 bases of the junction unmatched. From germline, CDR1 is MNHEY and CDR2 SVGAGI. CDR3 loop: CASAGGFTDTQYF. The CDR3 coding sequence is TGTGCCAGCGCCGGGGGGTTCACAGATACGCAGTATTTT.

This rearrangement joins TRBV5-1 to TRBJ2-3, with D tentatively TRBD2 (6 bases). V was trimmed by 8 bases and J by 2 bases, leaving 15 bases between them. CDR3 length: 14 amino acids. Germline V gene sequence: CDR1 SGHRS, CDR2 YFSETQ. The CDR3 DNA reads as TGCGCCAGTCGGACTAACGGAAACACAGATACGCAGTATTTT. Translating gives CASRTNGNTDTQYF.

The table lists this clone with a few counts. The chain has TRBV18 and TRBJ1-1; D remains unclear. V was trimmed by 6 bases and J by 0 bases, leaving 17 bases between them. In germline, CDR1 is KGHSH, CDR2 LQKENI. The CDR3 is 16 residues long. The CDR3 sequence: CASSLGTVVMNTEAFF. The DNA of the CDR3 is TGTGCCAGCTCCTTAGGCACAGTCGTGATGAACACTGAAGCTTTCTTT.

The J gene is TRBJ1-3, the V gene TRBV9; 7 bases fit TRBD1. The trim removed 4 bases at V and 0 bases at J, leaving 7 bases unmatched. Germline CDR1 reads SGDLS; CDR2 reads YYNGEE. CDR3 length: 16 amino acids. The CDR3 DNA is TGTGCCAGCAGCACCGAGGACAGGCCCTCTGGAAACACCATATATTTT. As protein: CASSTEDRPSGNTIYF. Full variable domain (outside the CDR3, taken from reference TRBV9 and TRBJ1-3): DSGVTQTPKHLITATGQRVTLRCSPRSGDLSVYWYQQSLDQGLQFLIQYYNGEERAKGNILERFSAQQFPDLHSELNLSSLELGDSALYFCASSTEDRPSGNTIYFGEGSWLTVV.